This T cell receptor (beta chain) stems from a study of T cell changes during pregnancy in multiple sclerosis. Per the germline V gene, CDR1 is SGHDT and CDR2 is YYEEEE. CDR3 length equals 12 residues. Deletions cut 2 bases from V and 7 bases from J, with 10 bases between. Clones were read by immunoSEQ multiplex PCR, and TCRdb kept only the in-frame ones, dropping some. The profile shows about 57,000 clones, 92% of them singletons. Sequenced here: CD4+ T cells from peripheral blood mononuclear cells, sampled in the third trimester of pregnancy. The receptor was derived from a female donor with multiple sclerosis, enrolled in a pregnancy study. This chain uses TRBV5-6 with TRBJ2-7; a possible D gene is TRBD2 (5 bases). CDR3 bases: TGTGCCAGCAGCTTTGCGGAGGCGGAGCAGTACTTC. Amino acid sequence: CASSFAEAEQYF. Full variable domain (rest looked up from reference TRBV5-6 and TRBJ2-7): DAGVTQSPTHLIKTRGQQVTLRCSPKSGHDTVSWYQQALGQGPQFIFQYYEEEERQRGNFPDRFSGHQFPNYSSELNVNALLLGDSALYLCASSFAEAEQYFGPGTRLTVT.